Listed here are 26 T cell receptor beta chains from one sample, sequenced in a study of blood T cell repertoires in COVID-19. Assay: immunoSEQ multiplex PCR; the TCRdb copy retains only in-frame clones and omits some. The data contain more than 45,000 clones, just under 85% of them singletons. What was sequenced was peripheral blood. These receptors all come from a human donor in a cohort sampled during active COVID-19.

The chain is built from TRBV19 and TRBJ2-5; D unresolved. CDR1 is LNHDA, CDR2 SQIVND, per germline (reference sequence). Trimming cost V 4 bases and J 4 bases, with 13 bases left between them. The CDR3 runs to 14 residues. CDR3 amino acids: CASSRATVRETQYF. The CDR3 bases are TGTGCCAGTAGTAGGGCTACCGTTCGAGAGACCCAGTACTTC.

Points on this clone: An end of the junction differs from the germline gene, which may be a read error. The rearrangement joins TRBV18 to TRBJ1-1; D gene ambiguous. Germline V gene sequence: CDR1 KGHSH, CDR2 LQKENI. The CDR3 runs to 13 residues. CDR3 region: CASSPEDGTGLVF. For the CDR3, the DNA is TGTGCCAGCTCACCAGAGGATGGAACTGGCTTGGTCTTT.

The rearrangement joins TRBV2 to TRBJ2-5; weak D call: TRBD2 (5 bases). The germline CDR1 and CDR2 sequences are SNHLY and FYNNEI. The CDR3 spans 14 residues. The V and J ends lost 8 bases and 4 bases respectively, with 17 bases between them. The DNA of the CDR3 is TGTGCCAGCCAGTTTGATATTGGGAGAGAGACCCAGTACTTC. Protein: CASQFDIGRETQYF.

DNA of the CDR3: TGTGCCAGTAGAAGAACAGGGAACACTGAAGCTTTCTTT. This translates into CASRRTGNTEAFF. This chain links TRBV19 with TRBJ1-1, with a possible D match to TRBD1 (5 bases). Trimming cost V 6 bases and J 1 base, with 9 bases left between them. The CDR3 consists of 13 residues. Germline CDR1 and CDR2: LNHDA and SQIVND (reference sequence).

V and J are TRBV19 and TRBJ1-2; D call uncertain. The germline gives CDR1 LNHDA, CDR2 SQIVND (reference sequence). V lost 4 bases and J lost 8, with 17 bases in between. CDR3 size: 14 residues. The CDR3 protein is CASSSFVEERGYTF. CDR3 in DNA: TGTGCCAGTAGTAGCTTTGTTGAAGAGAGAGGCTACACCTTC.

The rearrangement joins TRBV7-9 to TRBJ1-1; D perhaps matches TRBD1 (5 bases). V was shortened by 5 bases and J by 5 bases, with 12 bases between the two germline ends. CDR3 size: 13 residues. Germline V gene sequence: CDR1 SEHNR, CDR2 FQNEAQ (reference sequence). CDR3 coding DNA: TGTGCCAGCAGCCCAGGGCTACGGACTGAAGCTTTCTTT. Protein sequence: CASSPGLRTEAFF.

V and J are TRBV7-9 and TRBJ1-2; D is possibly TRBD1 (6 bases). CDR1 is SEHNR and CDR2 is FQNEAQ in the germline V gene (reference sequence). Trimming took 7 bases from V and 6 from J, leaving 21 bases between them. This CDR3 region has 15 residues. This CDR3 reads CASTKTMGGLDGYTF. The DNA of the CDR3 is TGTGCCAGCACAAAGACGATGGGGGGGCTGGATGGCTACACCTTC.

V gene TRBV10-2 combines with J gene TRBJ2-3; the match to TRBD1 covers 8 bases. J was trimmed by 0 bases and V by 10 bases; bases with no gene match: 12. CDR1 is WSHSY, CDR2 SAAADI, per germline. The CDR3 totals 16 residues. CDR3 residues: CAIPRQGAPSTDTQYF. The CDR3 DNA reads TGCGCCATCCCCCGTCAGGGGGCCCCTAGCACAGATACGCAGTATTTT.

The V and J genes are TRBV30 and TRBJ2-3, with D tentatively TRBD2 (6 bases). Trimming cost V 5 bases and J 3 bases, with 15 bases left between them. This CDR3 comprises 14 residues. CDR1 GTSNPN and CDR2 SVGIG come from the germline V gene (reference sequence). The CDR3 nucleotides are TGTGCCTGGGGGGGGTCGGGGGTGACAGATACGCAGTATTTT. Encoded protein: CAWGGSGVTDTQYF.

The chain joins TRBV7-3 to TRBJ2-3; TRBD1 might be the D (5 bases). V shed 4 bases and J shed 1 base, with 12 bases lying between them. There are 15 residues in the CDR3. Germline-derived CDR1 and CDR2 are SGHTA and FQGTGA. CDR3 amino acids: CASSSLGAGTDTQYF. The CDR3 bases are TGTGCCAGCAGCTCCCTAGGGGCGGGCACAGATACGCAGTATTTT. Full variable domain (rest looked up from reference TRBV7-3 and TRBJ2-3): GAGVSQTPSNKVTEKGKYVELRCDPISGHTALYWYRQSLGQGPEFLIYFQGTGAADDSGLPNDRFFAVRPEGSVSTLKIQRTERGDSAVYLCASSSLGAGTDTQYFGPGTRLTVL.

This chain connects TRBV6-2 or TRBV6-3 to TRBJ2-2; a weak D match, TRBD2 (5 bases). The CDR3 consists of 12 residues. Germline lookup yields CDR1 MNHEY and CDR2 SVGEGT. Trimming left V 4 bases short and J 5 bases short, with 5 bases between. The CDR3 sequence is CASSWRTGELFF. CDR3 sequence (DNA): TGTGCCAGCAGTTGGAGGACCGGGGAGCTGTTTTTT.

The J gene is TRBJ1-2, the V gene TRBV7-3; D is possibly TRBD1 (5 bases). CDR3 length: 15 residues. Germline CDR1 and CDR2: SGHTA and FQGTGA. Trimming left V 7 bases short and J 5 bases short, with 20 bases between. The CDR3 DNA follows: TGTGCCAGCACCGTATCCCGGGACGCGGGATATGGCTACACCTTC. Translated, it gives CASTVSRDAGYGYTF.

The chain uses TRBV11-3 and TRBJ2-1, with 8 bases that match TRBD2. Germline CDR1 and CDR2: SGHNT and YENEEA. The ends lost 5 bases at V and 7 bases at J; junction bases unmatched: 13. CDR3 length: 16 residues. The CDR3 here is CASSPVERGGINEQFF. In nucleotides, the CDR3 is TGTGCCAGCAGCCCCGTTGAACGGGGGGGGATTAATGAGCAGTTCTTC.

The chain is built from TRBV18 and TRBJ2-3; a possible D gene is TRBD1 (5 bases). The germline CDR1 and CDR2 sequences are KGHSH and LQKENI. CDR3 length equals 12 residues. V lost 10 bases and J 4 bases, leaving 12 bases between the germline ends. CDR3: CATEGVADTQYF. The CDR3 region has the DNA TGTGCCACCGAAGGGGTGGCAGATACGCAGTATTTT.

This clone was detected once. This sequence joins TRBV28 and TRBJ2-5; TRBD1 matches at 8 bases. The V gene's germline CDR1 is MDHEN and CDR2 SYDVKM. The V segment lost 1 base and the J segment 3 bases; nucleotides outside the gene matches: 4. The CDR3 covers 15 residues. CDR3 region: CASSLLDREEETQYF. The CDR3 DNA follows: TGTGCCAGCAGTTTATTGGACAGGGAAGAAGAGACCCAGTACTTC.

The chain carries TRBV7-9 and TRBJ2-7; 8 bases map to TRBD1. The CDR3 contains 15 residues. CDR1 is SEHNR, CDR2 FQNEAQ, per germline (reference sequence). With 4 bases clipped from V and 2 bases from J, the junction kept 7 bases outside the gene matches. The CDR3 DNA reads TGTGCCAGCAGCTCGGCAGGGGGCCAGACCTACGAGCAGTACTTC. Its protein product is CASSSAGGQTYEQYF.

CDR3 nucleotide sequence: TGTGCCAGCTCACCCCACAGGGCAGATACGCAGTATTTT. It specifies CASSPHRADTQYF. The chain is built from TRBV18 and TRBJ2-3; tentatively, D is TRBD1 (6 bases). V dropped 3 bases and J dropped 4 bases, with 8 bases sitting between them. The CDR3 runs to 13 residues. CDR1 and CDR2 from the germline V gene are KGHSH and LQKENI.

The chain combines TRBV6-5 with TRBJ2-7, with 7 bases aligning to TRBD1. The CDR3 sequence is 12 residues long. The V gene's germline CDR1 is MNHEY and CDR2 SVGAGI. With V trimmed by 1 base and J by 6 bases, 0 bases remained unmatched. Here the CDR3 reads CASSYYRGEQYF. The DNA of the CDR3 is TGTGCCAGCAGTTACTACAGGGGCGAGCAGTACTTC.

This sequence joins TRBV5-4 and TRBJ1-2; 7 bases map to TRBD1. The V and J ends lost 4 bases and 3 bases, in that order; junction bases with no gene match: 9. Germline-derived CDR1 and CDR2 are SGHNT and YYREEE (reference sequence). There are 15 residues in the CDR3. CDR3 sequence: CASSRTGAGYYGYTF. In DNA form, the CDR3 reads TGTGCCAGCAGCAGGACAGGTGCCGGGTACTATGGCTACACCTTC.

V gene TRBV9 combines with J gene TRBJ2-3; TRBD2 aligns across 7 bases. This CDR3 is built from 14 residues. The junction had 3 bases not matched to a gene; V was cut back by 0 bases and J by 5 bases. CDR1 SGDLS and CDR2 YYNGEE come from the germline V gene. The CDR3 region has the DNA TGTGCCAGCAGCGTAGCGGGGGGTCGAGATACGCAGTATTTT. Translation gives CASSVAGGRDTQYF.

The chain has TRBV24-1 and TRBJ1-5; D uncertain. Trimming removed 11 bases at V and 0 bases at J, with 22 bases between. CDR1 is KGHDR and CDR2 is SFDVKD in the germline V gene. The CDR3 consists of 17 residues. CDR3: CAIRTTRTVNSNQPQHF. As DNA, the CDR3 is TGTGCCATCCGTACAACCCGTACAGTAAATAGCAATCAGCCCCAGCATTTT.

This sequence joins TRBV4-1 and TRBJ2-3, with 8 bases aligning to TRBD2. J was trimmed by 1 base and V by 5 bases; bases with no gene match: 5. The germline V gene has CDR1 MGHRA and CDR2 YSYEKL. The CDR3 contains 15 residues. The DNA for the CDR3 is TGCGCCAGCAGCGGGAGCGGGGGTCGCACAGATACGCAGTATTTT. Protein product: CASSGSGGRTDTQYF.

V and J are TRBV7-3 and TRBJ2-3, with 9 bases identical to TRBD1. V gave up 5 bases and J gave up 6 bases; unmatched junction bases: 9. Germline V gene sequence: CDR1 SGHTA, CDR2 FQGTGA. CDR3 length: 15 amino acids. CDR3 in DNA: TGTGCCAGCAGCCCCCGGGACAGGGACCACGATACGCAGTATTTT. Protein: CASSPRDRDHDTQYF.

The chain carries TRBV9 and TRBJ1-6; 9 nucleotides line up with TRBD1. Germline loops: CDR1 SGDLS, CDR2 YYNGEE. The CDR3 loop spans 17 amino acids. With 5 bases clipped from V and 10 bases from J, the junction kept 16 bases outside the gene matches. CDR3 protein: CASSPNPGTGFSSPLHF. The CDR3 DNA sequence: TGTGCCAGCAGTCCCAATCCCGGGACAGGGTTCAGCTCACCCCTCCACTTT.

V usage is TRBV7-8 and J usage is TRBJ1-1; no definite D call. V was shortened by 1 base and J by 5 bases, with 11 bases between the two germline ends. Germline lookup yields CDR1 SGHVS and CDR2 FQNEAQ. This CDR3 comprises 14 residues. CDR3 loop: CASSLGARETEAFF. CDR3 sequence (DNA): TGTGCCAGCAGCTTAGGGGCCCGTGAGACTGAAGCTTTCTTT.

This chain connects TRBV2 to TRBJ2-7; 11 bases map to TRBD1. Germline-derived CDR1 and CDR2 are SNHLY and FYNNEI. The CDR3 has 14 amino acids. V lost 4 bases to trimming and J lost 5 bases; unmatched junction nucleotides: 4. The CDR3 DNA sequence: TGTGCCAGCAGTGGGACAGGGGGCTTTAACGAGCAGTACTTC. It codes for CASSGTGGFNEQYF.